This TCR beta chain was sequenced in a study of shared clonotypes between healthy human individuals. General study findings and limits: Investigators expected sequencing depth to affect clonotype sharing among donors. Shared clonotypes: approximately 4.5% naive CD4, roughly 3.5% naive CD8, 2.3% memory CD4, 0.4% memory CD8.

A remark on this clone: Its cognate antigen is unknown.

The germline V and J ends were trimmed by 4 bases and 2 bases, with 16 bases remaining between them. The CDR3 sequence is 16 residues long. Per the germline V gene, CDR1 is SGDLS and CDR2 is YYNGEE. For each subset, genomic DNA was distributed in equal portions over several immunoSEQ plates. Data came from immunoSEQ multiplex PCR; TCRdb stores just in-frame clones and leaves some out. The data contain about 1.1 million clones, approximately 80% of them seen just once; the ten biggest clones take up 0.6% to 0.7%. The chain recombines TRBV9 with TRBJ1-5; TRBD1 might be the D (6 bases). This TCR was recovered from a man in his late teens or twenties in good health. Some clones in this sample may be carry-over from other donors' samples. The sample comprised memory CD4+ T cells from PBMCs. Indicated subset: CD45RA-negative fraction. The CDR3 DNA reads TGTGCCAGCAGCCCAGGGGCGTCTGGGGGCAATCAGCCCCAGCATTTT. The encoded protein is CASSPGASGGNQPQHF. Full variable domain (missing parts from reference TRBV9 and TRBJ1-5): DSGVTQTPKHLITATGQRVTLRCSPRSGDLSVYWYQQSLDQGLQFLIQYYNGEERAKGNILERFSAQQFPDLHSELNLSSLELGDSALYFCASSPGASGGNQPQHFGDGTRLSIL.